These 12 T cell receptor beta chains were sequenced from one sample in a study of early T cells in non-severe SARS-CoV-2 infection. TCRdb re-analysed the 5' RACE reads in MiXCR, keeping a single row per CDR3 protein. The sample gives tens of thousands of distinct CDR3 sequences, about 10% of which show up once; around 5.5% is in the top ten. Material: whole blood. The receptors were gathered from an adult who was a healthcare worker with PCR-confirmed SARS-CoV-2 infection or an uninfected control (not recorded which).

This clonotype was observed at least ten times. The CDR3 region is CASSKALSGRPNEKLFF. The CDR3, as DNA: TGTGCCAGCAGCAAAGCGCTTAGTGGACGGCCTAATGAAAAACTGTTTTTT. V gene TRBV21-1 combines with J gene TRBJ1-4. TRBV21-1 constitutes a pseudogene. The CDR3 covers 17 residues.

The chain joins TRBV6-2 or TRBV6-3 to TRBJ1-5, with 7 bases identical to TRBD1. The CDR3 extends over 14 amino acids. V trimming: 9 bases; J trimming: 3 bases; junction bases outside the gene matches: 8. Germline CDR1 and CDR2: MNHEY and SVGEGT. The CDR3 is CASNQGVHNQPQHF. The CDR3 DNA reads TGTGCCAGTAATCAGGGGGTGCACAATCAGCCCCAGCATTTT.

This clonotype was found many times. V is TRBV5-5 and J is TRBJ2-1, with D perhaps matching TRBD1 or TRBD2 (6 bases each). Germline V gene lookup returns CDR1 SGHKS and CDR2 YYEKEE (reference sequence). Trimming shortened V by 5 bases and J by 1 base, and 19 bases separated the two germline ends. CDR3 length equals 17 residues. The CDR3 sequence: CASSKGGQYPSYNEQFF. The CDR3 DNA reads TGTGCCAGCAGTAAGGGGGGCCAGTACCCTTCCTACAATGAGCAGTTCTTC.

This clonotype was detected a few times. The V gene is TRBV5-1, the J gene TRBJ2-7; D possibly matches TRBD1 or TRBD2 (5 bases each). The V and J ends lost 4 bases and 4 bases respectively, with 12 bases between them. This CDR3 has 13 amino acids. Germline lookup yields CDR1 SGHRS and CDR2 YFSETQ. Here the CDR3 reads CASSTRDGYEQYF. The CDR3 DNA follows: TGCGCCAGCAGCACCCGGGACGGTTACGAGCAGTACTTC.

This clonotype was seen a handful of times. The V gene is TRBV3-1, the J gene TRBJ2-1; 11 nucleotides align to TRBD2. The germline gives CDR1 LGHDT, CDR2 YNNKEL (reference sequence). The CDR3 runs 16 residues. With V trimmed by 4 bases and J by 6 bases, 8 bases remained unmatched. CDR3 sequence (DNA): TGTGCCAGCAGCCCTATAGCGGGAGGGAGGAGCAATGAGCAGTTCTTC. Translated: CASSPIAGGRSNEQFF.

This clonotype occurred many times. The chain employs TRBV14 and TRBJ1-2, with TRBD1 matching 11 bases. After removal of 5 bases from V and 4 bases from J, the junction contained 9 bases not matched to a gene. Looked up from germline, CDR1 is SGHDN and CDR2 is FVKESK. The CDR3 totals 16 residues. CDR3 sequence reads: CASSRGQGAFPYGYTF. CDR3 sequence (DNA): TGTGCCAGCAGCAGAGGACAGGGGGCCTTCCCCTATGGCTACACCTTC.

This clonotype occurred a few times. The rearrangement uses TRBV2 and TRBJ2-7; 7 nucleotides line up with TRBD2. Trimming took 2 bases from V and 4 from J; bases not matched to a gene: 8. The CDR3 is 15 residues long. The germline V gene has CDR1 SNHLY and CDR2 FYNNEI. CDR3 sequence (DNA): TGTGCCAGCAGTGAAAAAAGCGGGGTTAGGTACGAGCAGTACTTC. This translates into CASSEKSGVRYEQYF.

Here the CDR3 reads CASSLQQGGQFF. DNA for the CDR3: TGTGCCAGCAGCCTTCAACAGGGAGGCCAGTTCTTC. The V gene is TRBV3-1, the J gene TRBJ2-1; tentatively, D is TRBD1 or TRBD2 (6 bases each). With 4 bases removed from V and 13 bases from J, the gap between germline ends came to 14 bases. In germline, CDR1 is LGHDT, CDR2 YNNKEL (reference sequence). This CDR3 is built from 12 residues.

The chain couples TRBV7-9 to TRBJ2-2; TRBD1 matches at 10 bases. The CDR3 covers 19 residues. After removal of 2 bases from V and 5 bases from J, the junction contained 14 bases not matched to a gene. Per germline, CDR1 SEHNR and CDR2 FQNEAQ (reference sequence). The CDR3 DNA sequence: TGTGCCAGCAGCTTAACCGGGACAGGGGCGGCTTCCGGGACCGGGGAGCTGTTTTTT. Translation: CASSLTGTGAASGTGELFF.

This clonotype was seen only a few times. The genes are TRBV7-8 and TRBJ2-7; tentative D call: TRBD2 (5 bases). V lost 0 bases, J lost 4 bases, and 10 bases lay in between. CDR3 length equals 14 residues. Germline CDR1 reads SGHVS; CDR2 reads FQNEAQ. CDR3 coding DNA: TGTGCCAGCAGCTTAGCGTTCCTAGCTTACGAGCAGTACTTC. This translates into CASSLAFLAYEQYF.

This clonotype was seen at least ten times. The J gene is TRBJ1-2, the V gene TRBV7-8; TRBD1 matches 7 bases. With V trimmed by 4 bases and J by 3 bases, 8 bases remained unmatched. Germline loops: CDR1 SGHVS, CDR2 FQNEAQ. There are 15 residues in the CDR3. The CDR3 sequence: CASSSRTGMDYGYTF. Here the CDR3 DNA reads TGTGCCAGCAGCTCCAGGACAGGAATGGACTATGGCTACACCTTC.

This clonotype came up many times. This chain links TRBV5-6 with TRBJ2-7; TRBD2 matches 7 bases. The CDR3 loop spans 14 amino acids. V lost 0 bases and J lost 3; bases outside the gene matches: 3. Per germline, CDR1 SGHDT and CDR2 YYEEEE. The CDR3 protein is CASSLGASGYEQYF. For the CDR3, the DNA is TGTGCCAGCAGCTTGGGGGCTAGCGGCTACGAGCAGTACTTC.